This T cell receptor beta chain comes out of a study of Ad26.COV2.S vaccination and SARS-CoV-2 variants. Study at large: Enrollment placed the donor in the COV1001 Ad26.COV2.S trial arm. In the study, Ad26.COV2.S was injected intramuscularly once, or twice 56 days apart. Overall study findings and caveats: Similar non-spike TCR breadth was observed in recipients of vaccine and of placebo.

From germline, CDR1 is SGHRS and CDR2 YFSETQ. Trimming left V 6 bases short and J 4 bases short, with 19 bases between. The CDR3 is made up of 15 amino acids. With respect to this clone: Its antigen is not identified.

Sample treatment: some 20 received Ad26.COV2.S at low or high dose, single or two shots; several received placebo; per-sample allocation not given. The study sampled participants on day 63 after the first vaccine or placebo injection. Expressing Wuhan-strain SARS-CoV-2 spike, an Ad26 vector served as the vaccine. Using immunoSEQ multiplex PCR, the repertoire was profiled, and TCRdb retains in-frame clones only, with some absent. Of about 680,000 clones in the sample, about 90% were seen once. The V call is TRBV5-1, the J call TRBJ2-5, with a possible D match to TRBD1 (5 bases). The source of this sequence is a person aged 18-60 years who received the Ad26.COV2.S COVID-19 vaccine or a placebo. The source material was peripheral blood, sampled in a trial of Ad26.COV2.S vaccine versus placebo. CDR3: CASTSSQGNGETQYF. DNA for the CDR3: TGCGCCAGCACTTCCTCTCAGGGTAATGGAGAGACCCAGTACTTC. Based on the CDR3 plus reference TRBV5-1 and TRBJ2-5, the full variable domain is KAGVTQTPRYLIKTRGQQVTLSCSPISGHRSVSWYQQTPGQGLQFLFEYFSETQRNKGNFPGRFSGRQFSNSRSEMNVSTLELGDSALYLCASTSSQGNGETQYFGPGTRLLVL.